This passage covers 15 T cell receptor beta chains from one sample sequenced in a study of identical twins. A single record per CDR3 protein comes from TCRdb applying MiXCR to the 5' RACE reads. The sample records just under 550,000 distinct CDR3 sequences, 13% to 15% being singletons. In addition, the sample was reused for a study of yellow fever vaccine responses in identical twins.

The sample taken for sequencing was CD4+ T cells sorted from blood. The receptor source for this set is a woman aged 18-35 years in good health.

This clonotype was seen repeatedly, ten times or more. The chain links TRBV7-8 to TRBJ2-1; 9 nucleotides align to TRBD2. The J segment lost 3 bases and the V segment lost 1 base, leaving 4 bases of the junction unmatched. Germline-derived CDR1 and CDR2 are SGHVS and FQNEAQ. This CDR3 contains 16 residues. The CDR3 nucleotides are TGTGCCAGCAGCTTAGATGGCGGGAGGGGCTACAATGAGCAGTTCTTC. It translates to CASSLDGGRGYNEQFF.

V usage is TRBV5-5 and J usage is TRBJ1-1; the D gene is possibly TRBD1 (5 bases). CDR1 SGHKS and CDR2 YYEKEE come from the germline V gene (reference sequence). Trimming shortened V by 0 bases and J by 5 bases, and 11 bases separated the two germline ends. The CDR3 sequence is 14 residues long. The CDR3 DNA sequence: TGTGCCAGCAGCTTGGGGGGGTACGGGACTGAAGCTTTCTTT. Amino acid sequence: CASSLGGYGTEAFF.

This rearrangement joins TRBV10-1 to TRBJ2-5; D remains unclear. This CDR3 is built from 13 residues. V gave up 0 bases and J gave up 3 bases, with 5 bases separating them. Germline CDR1 and CDR2: WNHNN and SYGVQD (reference sequence). CDR3 sequence: CASSESPEETQYF. In DNA, the CDR3 is TGCGCCAGCAGTGAGTCGCCCGAAGAGACCCAGTACTTC.

This clonotype was counted many times. V is TRBV12-3 or TRBV12-4 and J is TRBJ2-3; 7 bases are shared with TRBD1. CDR3 length: 16 amino acids. J gave up 4 bases and V 7 bases, and 14 bases lay outside the gene matches. CDR3 bases: TGTGCCAGCAATGCCGGGCAGGGGGTTATAGCAGATACGCAGTATTTT. It translates to CASNAGQGVIADTQYF.

This clonotype turned up a few times. This rearrangement joins TRBV6-1 to TRBJ2-1; perhaps TRBD1 as D (6 bases). In germline, CDR1 is MNHNS, CDR2 SASEGT. There are 16 residues in the CDR3. Trimming took off 7 bases at V and 3 bases at J, with 19 bases between the two ends. The DNA for the CDR3 is TGTGCCAGCAACCCCAGGGGAGCAGGGAACTACAATGAGCAGTTCTTC. It specifies CASNPRGAGNYNEQFF.

This clonotype was counted a few times. The rearrangement uses TRBV27 and TRBJ2-2, with a weak D call TRBD1 (6 bases). Germline CDR1 is MNHEY and CDR2 is SMNVEV (reference sequence). V lost 6 bases and J lost 6, with 14 bases in between. The CDR3 runs 14 residues. Here the CDR3 reads CASRPHRDPGELFF. The CDR3 DNA follows: TGTGCCAGCAGACCCCACAGGGATCCCGGGGAGCTGTTTTTT.

This clonotype was picked up a small number of times. This sequence joins TRBV29-1 and TRBJ2-1, with a weak D call TRBD1 (6 bases). CDR3 size: 12 residues. The V gene lost 7 bases and the J gene lost 4 bases, with 11 bases spanning the gap. Germline values: CDR1 SQVTM, CDR2 ANQGSEA. The CDR3 loop is CSAPRGYNEQFF. DNA for the CDR3: TGCAGCGCACCCAGGGGTTACAATGAGCAGTTCTTC.

The chain links TRBV20-1 to TRBJ2-3; no definite D call. Germline CDR1 DFQATT, CDR2 SNEGSKA (reference sequence). The CDR3 runs to 15 residues. Between the trimmed V and J ends, which lost 0 bases and 1 base, there was a span of 11 bases. The CDR3 loop is CSARDGKTGTDTQYF. CDR3 sequence (DNA): TGCAGTGCTAGAGATGGGAAAACAGGCACAGATACGCAGTATTTT.

This clonotype was observed a few times. Germline is not matched at one junction end, which may reflect a read error. The chain has TRBV20-1 and TRBJ2-1; perhaps TRBD2 as D (5 bases). Per germline, CDR1 DFQATT and CDR2 SNEGSKA (reference sequence). The length of the CDR3 is 12 residues. CDR3: CSTRYLNNEQFF. Here the CDR3 DNA reads TGCAGTACTAGATACCTTAACAATGAGCAGTTCTTC.

In this sample, this clonotype turned up a few times. V and J are TRBV5-1 and TRBJ2-3; TRBD2 matches 14 bases. The CDR3 runs 16 residues. Per germline, CDR1 SGHRS and CDR2 YFSETQ. V gave up 5 bases and J gave up 5 bases; unmatched junction bases: 7. CDR3 loop: CASRTSGGAFGDTQYF. CDR3 DNA sequence: TGCGCCAGCAGGACTAGCGGGGGGGCCTTCGGAGATACGCAGTATTTT.

There are a few counts of this clonotype. The V gene is TRBV5-1, the J gene TRBJ2-3, with a tentative D call TRBD1 (5 bases). The CDR3 totals 18 residues. V lost 4 bases to trimming and J lost 0 bases, with 21 bases between them. Per the germline V gene, CDR1 is SGHRS and CDR2 is YFSETQ. This CDR3 is CASSQGYWGTISTDTQYF. CDR3 DNA: TGCGCCAGCAGCCAGGGCTATTGGGGAACAATCAGCACAGATACGCAGTATTTT.

This chain connects TRBV7-8 to TRBJ1-5; D is uncertain. Looked up from germline, CDR1 is SGHVS and CDR2 is FQNEAQ. The ends were cut back, 3 bases at V and 3 bases at J, with 9 bases in the middle. This CDR3 spans 14 amino acids. The CDR3 DNA reads as TGTGCCAGCAGCTTCGGGTGGGACAATCAGCCCCAGCATTTT. It yields the protein CASSFGWDNQPQHF.

The chain carries TRBV6-1 and TRBJ2-7, with TRBD1 identical over 11 bases. The CDR3 totals 14 residues. CDR1 is MNHNS and CDR2 is SASEGT in the germline V gene. V lost 6 bases to trimming and J lost 5 bases; unmatched junction nucleotides: 6. This CDR3 reads CASSLRDRGDEQYF. CDR3 DNA sequence: TGTGCCAGCAGCCTCCGGGACAGGGGGGACGAGCAGTACTTC.

This clonotype was found once. The chain links TRBV7-3 to TRBJ2-5, with 7 positions matching TRBD2. The CDR3 covers 15 residues. Germline CDR1 and CDR2: SGHTA and FQGTGA. Trimming cost V 5 bases and J 5 bases; bases outside gene matches: 11. The CDR3 bases are TGTGCCAGCAGCCTCGGACTAGTGGAATGGGAGACCCAGTACTTC. This codes for CASSLGLVEWETQYF.

The chain recombines TRBV27 with TRBJ2-3, with D perhaps being TRBD1 or TRBD2 (6 bases each). The CDR3 runs to 17 residues. V was shortened by 1 base and J by 0 bases, with 14 bases between the two germline ends. From germline, CDR1 is MNHEY and CDR2 SMNVEV (reference sequence). DNA for the CDR3: TGTGCCAGCAGTTTATGGTCCACAGGGACTAGCACAGATACGCAGTATTTT. Its protein product is CASSLWSTGTSTDTQYF.